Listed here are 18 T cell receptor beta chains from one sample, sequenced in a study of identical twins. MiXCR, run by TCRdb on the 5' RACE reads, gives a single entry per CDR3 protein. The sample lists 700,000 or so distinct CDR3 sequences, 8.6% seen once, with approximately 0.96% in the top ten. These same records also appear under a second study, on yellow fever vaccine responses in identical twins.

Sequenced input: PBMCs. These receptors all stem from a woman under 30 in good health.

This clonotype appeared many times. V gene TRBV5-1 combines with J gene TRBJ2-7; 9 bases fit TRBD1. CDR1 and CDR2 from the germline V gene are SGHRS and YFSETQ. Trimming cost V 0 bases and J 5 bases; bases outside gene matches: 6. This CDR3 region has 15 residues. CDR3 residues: CASSLEGTGFDEQYF. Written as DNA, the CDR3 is TGCGCCAGCAGCTTGGAAGGGACAGGGTTCGACGAGCAGTACTTC.

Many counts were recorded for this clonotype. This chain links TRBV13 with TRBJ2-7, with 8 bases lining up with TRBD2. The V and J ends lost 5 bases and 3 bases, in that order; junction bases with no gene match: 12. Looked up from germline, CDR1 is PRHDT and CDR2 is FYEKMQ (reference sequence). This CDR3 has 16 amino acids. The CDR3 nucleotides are TGTGCCAGCAGCGCCGGGACTAGGATTGGGAACTACGAGCAGTACTTC. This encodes CASSAGTRIGNYEQYF.

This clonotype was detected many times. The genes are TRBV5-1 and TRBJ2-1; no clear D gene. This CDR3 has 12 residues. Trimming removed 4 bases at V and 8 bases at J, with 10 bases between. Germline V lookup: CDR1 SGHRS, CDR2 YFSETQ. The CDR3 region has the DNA TGCGCCAGCAGCCGCGATTTCGATGAGCAGTTCTTC. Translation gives CASSRDFDEQFF.

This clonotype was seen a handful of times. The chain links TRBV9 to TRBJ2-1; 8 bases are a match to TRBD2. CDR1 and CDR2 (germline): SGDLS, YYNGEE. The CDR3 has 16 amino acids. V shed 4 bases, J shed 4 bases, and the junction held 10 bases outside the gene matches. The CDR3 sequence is CASSPLERGKYNEQFF. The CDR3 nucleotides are TGTGCCAGCAGCCCTCTGGAGCGGGGGAAATACAATGAGCAGTTCTTC. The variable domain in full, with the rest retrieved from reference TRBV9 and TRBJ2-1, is DSGVTQTPKHLITATGQRVTLRCSPRSGDLSVYWYQQSLDQGLQFLIQYYNGEERAKGNILERFSAQQFPDLHSELNLSSLELGDSALYFCASSPLERGKYNEQFFGPGTRLTVL.

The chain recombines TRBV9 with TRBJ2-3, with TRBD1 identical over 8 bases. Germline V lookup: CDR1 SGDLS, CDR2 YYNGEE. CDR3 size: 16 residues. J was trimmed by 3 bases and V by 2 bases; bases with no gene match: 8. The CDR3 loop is CASSVRDRYLTDTQYF. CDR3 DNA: TGTGCCAGCAGCGTCCGGGACAGGTATCTGACAGATACGCAGTATTTT.

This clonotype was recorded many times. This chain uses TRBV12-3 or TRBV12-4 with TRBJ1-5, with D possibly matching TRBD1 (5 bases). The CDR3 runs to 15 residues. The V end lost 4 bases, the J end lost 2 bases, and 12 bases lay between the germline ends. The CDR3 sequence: CASSWTGGGNQPQHF. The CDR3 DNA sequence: TGTGCCAGCAGTTGGACCGGGGGAGGCAATCAGCCCCAGCATTTT.

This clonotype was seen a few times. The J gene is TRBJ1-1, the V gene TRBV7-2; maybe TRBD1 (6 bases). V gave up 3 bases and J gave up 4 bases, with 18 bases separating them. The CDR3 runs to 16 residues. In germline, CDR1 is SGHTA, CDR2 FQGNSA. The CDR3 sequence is CASSLLQGSGLTEAFF. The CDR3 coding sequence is TGTGCCAGCAGCTTGCTCCAGGGGTCCGGTCTCACTGAAGCTTTCTTT.

The CDR3 DNA reads as TGCGCCAGCAGCCAAGGCACTCCGGGACTAGCGGGAGGTGAGACCCAGTACTTC. Amino acid sequence: CASSQGTPGLAGGETQYF. The gene calls are TRBV4-3 and TRBJ2-5; 15 positions agree with TRBD2. CDR1 LGHNA and CDR2 YSLEER come from the germline V gene. V was pared by 1 base and J by 5 bases, with 8 bases of the junction left unmatched. The CDR3 sequence is 18 residues long.

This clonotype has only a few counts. The CDR3 protein is CASSLRTDYNEQFF. The CDR3, as DNA: TGTGCCAGCAGCTTACGGACGGACTACAATGAGCAGTTCTTC. The V and J genes are TRBV7-8 and TRBJ2-1, with D unresolved. With 2 bases removed from V and 3 bases from J, the gap between germline ends came to 8 bases. CDR1 and CDR2 from the germline V gene are SGHVS and FQNEAQ. The CDR3 is 14 residues long.

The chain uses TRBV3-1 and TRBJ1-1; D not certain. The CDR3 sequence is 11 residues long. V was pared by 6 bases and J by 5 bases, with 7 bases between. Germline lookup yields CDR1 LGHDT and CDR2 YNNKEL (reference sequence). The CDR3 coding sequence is TGTGCCAGCAGTATAGGGACTGAAGCTTTCTTT. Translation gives CASSIGTEAFF.

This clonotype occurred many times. The CDR3 nucleotides are TGTGCCAGCAGTTATAGAGCAGGGAGCTCCTACAATGAGCAGTTCTTC. Translation gives CASSYRAGSSYNEQFF. J is TRBJ2-1 and V is TRBV12-3 or TRBV12-4; TRBD1 or TRBD2 may be the D gene (5 bases each). Between the trimmed V and J ends, which lost 4 bases and 0 bases, there was a span of 13 bases. The CDR3 runs to 16 residues.

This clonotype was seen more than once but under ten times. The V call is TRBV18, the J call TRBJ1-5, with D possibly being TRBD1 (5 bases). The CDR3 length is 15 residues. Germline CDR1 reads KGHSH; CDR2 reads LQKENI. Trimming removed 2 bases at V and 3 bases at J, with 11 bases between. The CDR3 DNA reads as TGTGCCAGCTCACCAGGGGGTGAGTCCAATCAGCCCCAGCATTTT. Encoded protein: CASSPGGESNQPQHF. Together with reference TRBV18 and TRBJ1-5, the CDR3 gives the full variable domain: NAGVMQNPRHLVRRRGQEARLRCSPMKGHSHVYWYRQLPEEGLKFMVYLQKENIIDESGMPKERFSAEFPKEGPSILRIQQVVRGDSAAYFCASSPGGESNQPQHFGDGTRLSIL.

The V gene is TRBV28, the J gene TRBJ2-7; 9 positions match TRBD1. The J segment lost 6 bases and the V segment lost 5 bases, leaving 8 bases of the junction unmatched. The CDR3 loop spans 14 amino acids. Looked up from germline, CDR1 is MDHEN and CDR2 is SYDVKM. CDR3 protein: CASSDNRGLVEQYF. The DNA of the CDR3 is TGTGCCAGCAGTGACAACAGGGGGCTCGTCGAGCAGTACTTC.

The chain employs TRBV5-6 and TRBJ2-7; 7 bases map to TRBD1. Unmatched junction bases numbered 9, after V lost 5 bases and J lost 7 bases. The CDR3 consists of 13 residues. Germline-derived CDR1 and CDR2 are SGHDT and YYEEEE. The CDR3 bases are TGTGCCAGCAGGAGAACAGGGGCTACTGAGCAGTACTTC. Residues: CASRRTGATEQYF.

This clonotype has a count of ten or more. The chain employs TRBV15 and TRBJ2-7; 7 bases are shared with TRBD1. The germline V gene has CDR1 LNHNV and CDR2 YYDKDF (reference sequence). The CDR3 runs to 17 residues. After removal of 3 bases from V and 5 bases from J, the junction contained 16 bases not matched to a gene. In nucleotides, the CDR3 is TGTGCCACCAGCAGCCCAATAGGGGGCCAAGAGAACCACGAGCAGTACTTC. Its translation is CATSSPIGGQENHEQYF.

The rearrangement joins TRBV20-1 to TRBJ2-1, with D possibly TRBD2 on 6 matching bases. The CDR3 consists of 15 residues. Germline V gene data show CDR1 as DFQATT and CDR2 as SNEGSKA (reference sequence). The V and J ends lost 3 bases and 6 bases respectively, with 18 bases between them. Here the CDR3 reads CSASRDSRKGNEQFF. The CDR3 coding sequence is TGCAGTGCTAGCCGGGACTCACGAAAGGGCAATGAGCAGTTCTTC.

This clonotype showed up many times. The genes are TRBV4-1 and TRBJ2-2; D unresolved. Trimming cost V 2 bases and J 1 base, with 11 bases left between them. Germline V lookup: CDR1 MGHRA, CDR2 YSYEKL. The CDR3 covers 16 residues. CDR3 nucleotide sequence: TGCGCCAGCAGCCAACAAGGGTTCGGGAACACCGGGGAGCTGTTTTTT. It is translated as CASSQQGFGNTGELFF.

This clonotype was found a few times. The CDR3 here is CSARGGTVGEQYF. The DNA of the CDR3 is TGCAGTGCTAGAGGTGGGACAGTGGGCGAGCAGTACTTC. The chain has TRBV20-1 and TRBJ2-7, with 7 nucleotides matching TRBD1. V shed 1 base, J shed 6 bases, and the junction held 6 bases outside the gene matches. Germline V gives CDR1 DFQATT, CDR2 SNEGSKA (reference sequence). The CDR3 is 13 amino acids.